Shown below are 2 T cell receptor beta chains from a single sample sequenced in a study of blood T cell repertoires in COVID-19. Repertoires were generated with immunoSEQ multiplex PCR, while TCRdb's copy carries only in-frame clones and drops some. This sample has around 220,000 clones; 86% occur once, and the top ten carry less than 4.5%. Sequenced: peripheral blood. These receptors came from a man aged 50-59 years with acute or convalescent COVID-19.

The chain uses TRBV6-1 and TRBJ1-2; perhaps TRBD1 as D (6 bases). Trimming took 1 base from V and 4 from J, leaving 10 bases between them. CDR3 length: 14 residues. The germline V gene encodes CDR1 MNHNS and CDR2 SASEGT. CDR3 sequence reads: CASSEGPRGYGYTF. In DNA form, the CDR3 reads TGTGCCAGCAGTGAAGGTCCCAGGGGCTATGGCTACACCTTC.

Only one count was recorded for this clone. The CDR3 loop is CASSLGLGPYNEQFF. The CDR3 region has the DNA TGTGCCAGCAGCTTAGGGCTGGGCCCTTACAATGAGCAGTTCTTC. The chain uses TRBV11-2 and TRBJ2-1; D is uncertain. Deletions cut 1 base from V and 4 bases from J, with 11 bases between. Germline CDR1 reads SGHAT; CDR2 reads FQNNGV. The CDR3 length is 15 residues.